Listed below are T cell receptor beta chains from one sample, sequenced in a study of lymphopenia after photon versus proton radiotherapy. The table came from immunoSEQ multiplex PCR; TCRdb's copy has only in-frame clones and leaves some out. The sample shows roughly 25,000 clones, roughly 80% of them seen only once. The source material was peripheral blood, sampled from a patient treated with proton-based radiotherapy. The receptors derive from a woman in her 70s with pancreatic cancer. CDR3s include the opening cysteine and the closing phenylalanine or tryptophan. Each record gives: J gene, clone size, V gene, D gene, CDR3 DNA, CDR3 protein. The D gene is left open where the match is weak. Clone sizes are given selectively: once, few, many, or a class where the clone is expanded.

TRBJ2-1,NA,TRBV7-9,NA,TGTGCCAGCAGCCCCGTATCGGGAGTGGACTACAATGAGCAGTTCTTC,CASSPVSGVDYNEQFF
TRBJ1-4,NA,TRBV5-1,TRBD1,TGCGCCAGCAGCGGACAGGGAACTAATGAAAAACTGTTTTTT,CASSGQGTNEKLFF
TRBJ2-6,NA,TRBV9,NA,TGTGCCAGCAGCGTAGACCCGACACACCTTCGCTCTGGGGCCAACGTCCTGACTTTC,CASSVDPTHLRSGANVLTF
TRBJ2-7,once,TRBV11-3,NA,TGTGCCAGCAGCCGTTCCCGGTTGGGTGACTACGAGCAGTACTTC,CASSRSRLGDYEQYF
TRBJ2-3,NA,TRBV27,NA,TGTGCCAGCAGTCAAGCAGATACGCAGTATTTT,CASSQADTQYF
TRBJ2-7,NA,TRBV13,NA,TGTGCCAGCAGCGAGGGGCAGGGGACTTCCTACGAGCAGTACTTC,CASSEGQGTSYEQYF
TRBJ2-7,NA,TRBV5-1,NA,TGCGCCAGCAGCCCATCAAAAGGGAGAGACTACGAGCAGTACTTC,CASSPSKGRDYEQYF
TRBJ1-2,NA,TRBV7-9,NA,TGTGCCAGCAGCTTAGATGGGGGTGCGGTCTATGGCTACACCTTC,CASSLDGGAVYGYTF
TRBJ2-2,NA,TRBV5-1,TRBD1,TGCGCCAGCAGCCCTGTCCCCACCGGGACAGGGGTTGTAACCGGGGAGCTGTTTTTT,CASSPVPTGTGVVTGELFF
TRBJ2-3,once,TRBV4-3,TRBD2,TGCGCCAGCAGCCAAGGAGCACTGGGGGGGACCGGAGATACGCAGTATTTT,CASSQGALGGTGDTQYF
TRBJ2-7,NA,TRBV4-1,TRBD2,TGCGCCAGCAGCCAAGATCCACTAGCGGGAGTCCTATCCTACGAGCAGTACTTC,CASSQDPLAGVLSYEQYF
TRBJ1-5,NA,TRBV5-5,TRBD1,TGTGCCAGCAGCTTGGAAGGGCAACAGGGGACCCATCAGCCCCAGCATTTT,CASSLEGQQGTHQPQHF
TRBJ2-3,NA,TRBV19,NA,TGTGCCAGTAGACTAACAGGGAGCACAGATACGCAGTATTTT,CASRLTGSTDTQYF
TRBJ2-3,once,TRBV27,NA,TGTGCCAGCAGTTCCCAACGGAGGGCCCGGAGTGATACGCAGTATTTT,CASSSQRRARSDTQYF
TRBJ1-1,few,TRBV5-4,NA,TGTGCCAGCAGCTCACGGGACCGTGAAGCTTTCTTT,CASSSRDREAFF
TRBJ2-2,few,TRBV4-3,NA,TGCGCCAGCAGCCAGAGGGTGAACACCGGGGAGCTGTTTTTT,CASSQRVNTGELFF
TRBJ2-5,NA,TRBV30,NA,TGTGCCTGGAGTGTACATGAGCAAGAGACCCAGTACTTC,CAWSVHEQETQYF
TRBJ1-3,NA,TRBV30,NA,TGTGCCTGGAGTGTACACTCAGGGGTCGCCGGAAACACCATATATTTT,CAWSVHSGVAGNTIYF
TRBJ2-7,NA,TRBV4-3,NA,TGCGCCAGCAGCCAAACGGAGAGCTACGAGCAGTACTTC,CASSQTESYEQYF
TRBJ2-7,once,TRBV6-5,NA,TGTGCCAGCAGTGGCAGGAGCTCCTACGAGCAGTACTTC,CASSGRSSYEQYF
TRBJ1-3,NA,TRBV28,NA,TGTGCCAGCACCGAACCCGGGGGAAACACCATATATTTT,CASTEPGGNTIYF
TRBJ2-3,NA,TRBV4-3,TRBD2,TGCGCCAGCAGCCGGGGACTAGCGGACACAGATACGCAGTATTTT,CASSRGLADTDTQYF
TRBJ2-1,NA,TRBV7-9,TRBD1,TGTGCCAGCAGCGGGGACAGGGAAGACAATGAGCAGTTCTTC,CASSGDREDNEQFF
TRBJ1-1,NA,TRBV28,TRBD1,TGTGCCAGCAGTGTACCGACAGGGAGTTCCACTGAAGCTTTCTTT,CASSVPTGSSTEAFF
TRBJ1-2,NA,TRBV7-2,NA,TGTGCCAGCAGCCCGACAGCTAACTATGGCTACACCTTC,CASSPTANYGYTF
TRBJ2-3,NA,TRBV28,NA,TGTGCCAGCAGTTTATTACAGGGTACGCAGTATTTT,CASSLLQGTQYF
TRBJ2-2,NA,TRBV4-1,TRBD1,TGCGCCAGCAGCCAAGGGGACAGGGGCACCGGGGAGCTGTTTTTT,CASSQGDRGTGELFF
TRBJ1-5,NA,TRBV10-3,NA,TGTGCCATCAGTGAGTCGGTGGGAGATCAGCCCCAGCATTTT,CAISESVGDQPQHF
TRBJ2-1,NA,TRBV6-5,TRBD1,TGTGCCAGCAGTTGGCCGGGACAGGGAAGGAATGAGCAGTTCTTC,CASSWPGQGRNEQFF
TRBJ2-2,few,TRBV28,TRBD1,TGTGCCAGCAGGGTGACAGGGGTCGGGGAGCTGTTTTTT,CASRVTGVGELFF
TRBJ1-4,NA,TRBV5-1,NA,TGCGCCAGCAGCTTAGGACAGCCTAATGAAAAACTGTTTTTT,CASSLGQPNEKLFF